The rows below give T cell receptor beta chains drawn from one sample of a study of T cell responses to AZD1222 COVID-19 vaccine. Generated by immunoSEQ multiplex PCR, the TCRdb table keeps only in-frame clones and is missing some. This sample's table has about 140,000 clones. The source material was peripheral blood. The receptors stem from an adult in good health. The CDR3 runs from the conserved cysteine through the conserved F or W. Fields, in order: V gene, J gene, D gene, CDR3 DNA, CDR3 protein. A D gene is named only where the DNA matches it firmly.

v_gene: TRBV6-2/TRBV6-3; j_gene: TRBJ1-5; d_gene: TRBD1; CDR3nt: TGTGCCAGCAGTAACGACAGGGGTGGAGGCAATCAGCCCCAGCATTTT; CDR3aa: CASSNDRGGGNQPQHF
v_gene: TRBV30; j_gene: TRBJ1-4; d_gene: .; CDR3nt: TGTGCCTGGTCCCCGGGGGCCAATAATGAAAAACTGTTTTTT; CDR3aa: CAWSPGANNEKLFF
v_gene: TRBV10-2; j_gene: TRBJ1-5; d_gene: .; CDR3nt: TGCGCCAGCAGTGAGTGGCAGTTCGATAGCAATCAGCCCCAGCATTTT; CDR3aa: CASSEWQFDSNQPQHF
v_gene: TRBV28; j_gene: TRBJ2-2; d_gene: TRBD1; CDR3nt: TGTGCCACCACAGGGGGCATCGGGGAGCTGTTTTTT; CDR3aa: CATTGGIGELFF
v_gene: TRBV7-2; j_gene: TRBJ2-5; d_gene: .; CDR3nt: TGTGCCAGCAGCTTAGTTTGGGCAGAGACCCAGTACTTC; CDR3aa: CASSLVWAETQYF
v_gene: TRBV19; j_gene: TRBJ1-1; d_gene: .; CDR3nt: TGTGCCAGTAGTATACCGACACGCCGTTGGTCTGAAGCTTTCTTT; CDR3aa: CASSIPTRRWSEAFF
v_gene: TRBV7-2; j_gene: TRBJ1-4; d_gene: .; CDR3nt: TGTGCCAGCAGCCGCGCCACAACTAATGAAAAACTGTTTTTT; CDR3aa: CASSRATTNEKLFF
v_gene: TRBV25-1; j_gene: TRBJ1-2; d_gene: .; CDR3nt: TGTGCCAGCAGTGAACTCTACAGAAACTATGGCTACACCTTC; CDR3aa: CASSELYRNYGYTF
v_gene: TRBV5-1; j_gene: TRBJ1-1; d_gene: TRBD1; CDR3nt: TGCGCCAGCAGCTCTGGACAGGGCGGTGAAGCTTTCTTT; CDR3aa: CASSSGQGGEAFF
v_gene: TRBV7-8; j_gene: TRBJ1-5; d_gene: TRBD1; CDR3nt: TGTGCCAGCAGCTCCAACAGGGGTTGGGTCGGCAATCAGCCCCAGCATTTT; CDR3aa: CASSSNRGWVGNQPQHF
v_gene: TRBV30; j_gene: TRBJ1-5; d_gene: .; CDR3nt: TGTGCCTGGAGTGTAGGCAATAGCAATCAGCCCCAGCATTTT; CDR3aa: CAWSVGNSNQPQHF
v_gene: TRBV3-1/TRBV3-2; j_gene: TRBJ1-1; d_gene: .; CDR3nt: TGTGCCAGCAGCCAAGTCAAGATTGGCAGGGGGAACACTGAAGCTTTCTTT; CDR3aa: CASSQVKIGRGNTEAFF
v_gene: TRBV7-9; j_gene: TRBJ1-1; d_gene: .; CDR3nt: TGTGCCAGCAGCTTAGACAGCCCGAACACTGAAGCTTTCTTT; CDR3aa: CASSLDSPNTEAFF
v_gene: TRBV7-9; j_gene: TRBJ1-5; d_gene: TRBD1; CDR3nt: TGTGCCAGCAGCCTGGGACAGGGTGATTGGAATCAGCCCCAGCATTTT; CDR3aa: CASSLGQGDWNQPQHF
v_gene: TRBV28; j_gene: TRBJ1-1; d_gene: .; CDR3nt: TGTGCCAGCAGTTTCGGACAGGAAGCTTTCTTT; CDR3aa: CASSFGQEAFF
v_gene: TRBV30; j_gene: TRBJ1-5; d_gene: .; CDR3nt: TGTGCCTGGAGTCCGGGGAGTGGGAATCAGCCCCAGCATTTT; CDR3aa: CAWSPGSGNQPQHF
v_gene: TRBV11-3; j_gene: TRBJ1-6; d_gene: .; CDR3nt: TGTGCCAGCAGCTTAGTGCTGGTTTCACCCCTCCACTTT; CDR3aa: CASSLVLVSPLHF
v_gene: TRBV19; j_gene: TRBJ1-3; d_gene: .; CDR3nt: TGTGCCAGTAGTAAGCAGGGGAAACCTGGAAACACCATATATTTT; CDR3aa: CASSKQGKPGNTIYF
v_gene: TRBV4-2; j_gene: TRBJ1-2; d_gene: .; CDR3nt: TGTGCCAGCAGCCAAGGGGCTGCCGGGGTTGACTATGGCTACACCTTC; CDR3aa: CASSQGAAGVDYGYTF
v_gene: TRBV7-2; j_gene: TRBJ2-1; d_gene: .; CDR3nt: TGTGCCAGCAGCTTAGCGGGGGACAATGAGCAGTTCTTC; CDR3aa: CASSLAGDNEQFF
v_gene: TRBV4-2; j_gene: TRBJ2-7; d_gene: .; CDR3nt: TGTGCCAGCAGCTCCCAAGCGAGGGGCTACGAGCAGTACTTC; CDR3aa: CASSSQARGYEQYF
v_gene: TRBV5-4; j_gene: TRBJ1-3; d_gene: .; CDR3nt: TGTGCCAGCAGCTTGGGGCCCGTTCAAGGACGCTCTGGAAACACCATATATTTT; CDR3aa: CASSLGPVQGRSGNTIYF
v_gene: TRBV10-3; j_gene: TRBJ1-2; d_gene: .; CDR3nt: TGTGCCATCAGTGAAGAGGGGAACTATGGCTACACCTTC; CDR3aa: CAISEEGNYGYTF
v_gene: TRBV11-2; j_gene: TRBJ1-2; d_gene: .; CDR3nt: TGTGCCAGCAGCATGGACGGGCGTAACTATGGCTACACCTTC; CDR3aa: CASSMDGRNYGYTF
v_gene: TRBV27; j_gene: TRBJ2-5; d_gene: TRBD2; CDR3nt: TGTGCCAGCAGTTTAGGGAGGGACGGCCAAGAGACCCAGTACTTC; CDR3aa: CASSLGRDGQETQYF
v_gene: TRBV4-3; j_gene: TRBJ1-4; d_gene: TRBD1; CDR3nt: TGCGCCAGCAGCCAAGGGGACAGGACAACTAATGAAAAACTGTTTTTT; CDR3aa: CASSQGDRTTNEKLFF
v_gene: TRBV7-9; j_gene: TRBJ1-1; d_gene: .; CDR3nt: TGTGCCAGCAGCTTAGGCCTGTCTACAGGGACGAACACTGAAGCTTTCTTT; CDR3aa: CASSLGLSTGTNTEAFF
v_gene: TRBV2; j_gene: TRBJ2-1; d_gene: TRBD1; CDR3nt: TGTGCCAGCAGTCCGGGACAGGCCTCCAATGAGCAGTTCTTC; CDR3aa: CASSPGQASNEQFF
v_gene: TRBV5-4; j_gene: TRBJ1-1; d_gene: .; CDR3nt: TGTGCCAGCAGCCCCAAGGACAAGAACACTGAAGCTTTCTTT; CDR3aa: CASSPKDKNTEAFF
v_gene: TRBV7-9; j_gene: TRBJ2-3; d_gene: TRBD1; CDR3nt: TGTGCCAGCAGCCCACCCGGGACAGACACAGATACGCAGTATTTT; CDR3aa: CASSPPGTDTDTQYF
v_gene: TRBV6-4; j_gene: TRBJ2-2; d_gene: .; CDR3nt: TGTGCCAGCAGCCCGTGGACAGACGGTACAAAGTTTTTT; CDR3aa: CASSPWTDGTKFF
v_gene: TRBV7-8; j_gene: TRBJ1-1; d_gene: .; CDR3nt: TGTGCCAGCAGCTCCTATATGATGAACACTGAAGCTTTCTTT; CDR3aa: CASSSYMMNTEAFF
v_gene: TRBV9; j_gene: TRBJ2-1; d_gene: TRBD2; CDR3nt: TGTGCCAGCAGCCCCCAGCTGGGCGGGGGGGCCCTTGGATCCTACAATGAGCAGTTCTTC; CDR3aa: CASSPQLGGGALGSYNEQFF
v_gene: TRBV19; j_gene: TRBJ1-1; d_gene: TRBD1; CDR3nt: TGTGCCAGTAGTATCCGACAGGGTAACACTGAAGCTTTCTTT; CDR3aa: CASSIRQGNTEAFF
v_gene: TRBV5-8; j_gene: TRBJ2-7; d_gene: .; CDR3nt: TGTGCCAGCAGCTTGGGCGACAGCTCCTACGAGCAGTACTTC; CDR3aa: CASSLGDSSYEQYF
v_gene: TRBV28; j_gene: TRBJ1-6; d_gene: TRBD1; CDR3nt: TGTGCCAGCAGTTTTACCACTCAGGGGGCCTTGGCGAGCTCCTATAATTCACCCCTCCACTTT; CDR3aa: CASSFTTQGALASSYNSPLHF
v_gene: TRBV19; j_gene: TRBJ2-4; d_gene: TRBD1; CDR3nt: TGTGCCAGTAAGGTTAGACAGGGGGTACTTCAGTACTTC; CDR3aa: CASKVRQGVLQYF
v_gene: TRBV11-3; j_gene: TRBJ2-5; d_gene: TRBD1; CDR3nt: TGTGCCAGCAGCTTAAATACGGGACAGGGGGAGACCCAGTACTTC; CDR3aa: CASSLNTGQGETQYF
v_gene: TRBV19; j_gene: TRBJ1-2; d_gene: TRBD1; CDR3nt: TGTGCCAGTAGTACCTCGACAGGGGACGCTAACTATGGCTACACCTTC; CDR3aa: CASSTSTGDANYGYTF
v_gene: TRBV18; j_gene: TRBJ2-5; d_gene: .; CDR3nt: TGTGCCAGCTCACCACCGTACGGAGGAGAGACCCAGTACTTC; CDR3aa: CASSPPYGGETQYF
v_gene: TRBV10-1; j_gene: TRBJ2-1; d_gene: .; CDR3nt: TGCGCCAGCAGCACAGGTCTTCGGCAGTTCTTC; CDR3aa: CASSTGLRQFF
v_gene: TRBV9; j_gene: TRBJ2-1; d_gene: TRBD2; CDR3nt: TGTGCCAGCAGCGTAACCCACGGGGGGGCCGGCCACAATGAGCAGTTCTTC; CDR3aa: CASSVTHGGAGHNEQFF
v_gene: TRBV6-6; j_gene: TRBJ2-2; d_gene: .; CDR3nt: TGTGCCAGCAGTTTCACGACGGGGAACACCGGGGAGCTGTTTTTT; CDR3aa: CASSFTTGNTGELFF
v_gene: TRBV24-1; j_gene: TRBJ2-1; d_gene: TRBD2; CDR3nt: TGTGCCACCAGTGGCGGTAGCGGGAGCTACAATGAGCAGTTCTTC; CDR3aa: CATSGGSGSYNEQFF
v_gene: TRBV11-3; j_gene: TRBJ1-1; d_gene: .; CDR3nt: TGTGCCAGCAGCTCTACAGGGAGGCACACTGAAGCTTTCTTT; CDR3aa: CASSSTGRHTEAFF
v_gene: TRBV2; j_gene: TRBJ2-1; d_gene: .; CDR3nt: TGTGCCAGCAGTGAAGCATCTCCCTCGGATGAGCAGTTCTTC; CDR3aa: CASSEASPSDEQFF
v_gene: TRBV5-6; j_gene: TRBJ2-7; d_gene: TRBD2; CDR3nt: TGTGCCAGCAGCTTGGCTTCCGGGGGGAGCTTCGAGCAGTACTTC; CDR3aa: CASSLASGGSFEQYF
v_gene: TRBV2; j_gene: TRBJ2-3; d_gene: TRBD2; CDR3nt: TGTGCCAGCAGTGGGGAGGGGACAGATACGCAGTATTTT; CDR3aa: CASSGEGTDTQYF
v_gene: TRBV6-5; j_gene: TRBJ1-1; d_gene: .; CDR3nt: TGTGCCAGCAGTCCCCCGACCGTGGGGGCTTTCTTT; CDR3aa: CASSPPTVGAFF
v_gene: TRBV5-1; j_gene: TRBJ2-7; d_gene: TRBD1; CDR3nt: TGCGCCAGCAGCTTGGAAGGGACAGAAACATCCTACGAGCAGTACTTC; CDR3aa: CASSLEGTETSYEQYF